Listed below are T cell receptor beta chains from one sample, sequenced in a study of T cell responses to AZD1222 COVID-19 vaccine. Using immunoSEQ multiplex PCR, the repertoire was profiled, and TCRdb retains in-frame clones only, with some absent. The sample yields some 110,000 clones, around 87% seen once. The input for sequencing was peripheral blood, taken on day 0 of AZD1222 vaccination. The receptors were gathered from an adult in good health. The CDR3 runs from the conserved cysteine through the conserved F or W. A D gene is named only where the DNA matches it firmly. Rows may omit the clone size; those that give it use once, few, many or a size class.

j_gene	len	v_gene	abundance	d_gene	CDR3aa	CDR3nt
TRBJ2-7	15	TRBV6-5	.	TRBD1	CASRQKTGPLYEQYF	TGTGCCAGCAGACAAAAGACAGGGCCCCTCTACGAGCAGTACTTC
TRBJ2-7	14	TRBV10-3	few	TRBD2	CAISGGGNGYEQYF	TGTGCCATCAGTGGGGGGGGGAACGGGTACGAGCAGTACTTC
TRBJ1-2	14	TRBV5-4	once	TRBD1	CASSRPGQSYGYTF	TGTGCCAGCAGCCGACCGGGACAGTCATATGGCTACACCTTC
TRBJ2-7	14	TRBV10-1	.	.	CASSESPSSAEQYF	TGCGCCAGCAGTGAGTCCCCGTCTAGCGCCGAGCAGTACTTC
TRBJ2-3	18	TRBV15	.	TRBD1	CATSSRTGGFSLTDTQYF	TGTGCCACCAGCAGTCGGACAGGGGGCTTCTCCCTGACAGATACGCAGTATTTT
TRBJ2-1	15	TRBV13	.	.	CASSLGLSVSNEQFF	TGTGCCAGCAGCTTAGGCCTAAGTGTTAGCAATGAGCAGTTCTTC
TRBJ1-1	13	TRBV28	.	.	CASSRGPDTEAFF	TGTGCCAGCAGTCGGGGCCCCGACACTGAAGCTTTCTTT
TRBJ2-2	15	TRBV7-3	.	TRBD1	CASSLGTVNTGELFF	TGTGCCAGCAGCTTAGGGACAGTTAACACCGGGGAGCTGTTTTTT
TRBJ1-3	15	TRBV28	.	.	CASSKGGTLGNTIYF	TGTGCCAGCAGTAAGGGCGGGACACTTGGAAACACCATATATTTT
TRBJ2-1	13	TRBV28	.	.	CASTRGPSGEQFF	TGTGCCAGCACCCGGGGTCCGAGTGGGGAGCAGTTCTTC
TRBJ2-5	16	TRBV4-3	.	.	CASSRTFDEMWETQYF	TGCGCCAGCAGCCGAACTTTTGACGAGATGTGGGAGACCCAGTACTTC
TRBJ2-5	17	TRBV28	.	TRBD1	CASSFSPDRGQRETQYF	TGTGCCAGCAGTTTCTCTCCCGACAGGGGGCAACGAGAGACCCAGTACTTC
TRBJ1-1	14	TRBV18	.	.	CASSLGSRYTEAFF	TGTGCCAGCTCACTCGGCAGTAGGTATACTGAAGCTTTCTTT
TRBJ1-4	17	TRBV27	.	.	CASSLSAGGAPNEKLFF	TGTGCCAGCAGTTTATCGGCGGGGGGGGCGCCTAATGAAAAACTGTTTTTT
TRBJ1-6	16	TRBV6-6	.	TRBD1	CASSHRPRGQDSPLHF	TGTGCCAGCAGCCACCGCCCGAGGGGGCAGGACTCACCCCTCCACTTT
TRBJ1-3	17	TRBV5-6	.	.	CASSLFRDLFSGNTIYF	TGTGCCAGCAGCTTGTTTCGGGACCTTTTCTCTGGAAACACCATATATTTT
TRBJ2-5	13	TRBV5-1	few	TRBD2	CASIAGVGETQYF	TGCGCCAGCATAGCGGGAGTTGGGGAGACCCAGTACTTC
TRBJ1-2	13	TRBV3-1/TRBV3-2	.	TRBD1	CASSLQGAYGYTF	TGTGCCAGCAGCCTACAGGGGGCGTATGGCTACACCTTC
TRBJ2-3	17	TRBV5-1	once	TRBD2	CASSLEASGARTDTQYF	TGCGCCAGCAGCTTGGAGGCTAGCGGGGCCCGCACAGATACGCAGTATTTT
TRBJ2-1	16	TRBV5-4	few	TRBD1	CASSSRTGGVYNEQFF	TGTGCCAGCAGCAGCAGGACAGGGGGCGTTTACAATGAGCAGTTCTTC
TRBJ2-7	19	TRBV3-1/TRBV3-2	.	TRBD1	CASSQETGGYSGPHYEQYF	TGTGCCAGCAGCCAAGAGACAGGGGGCTATAGCGGGCCCCACTACGAGCAGTACTTC
TRBJ1-1	13	TRBV11-2	.	.	CASSPERSTEAFF	TGTGCCAGCAGCCCGGAGAGATCCACTGAAGCTTTCTTT
TRBJ2-1	14	TRBV24-1	.	TRBD2	CATSTSGGYNEQFF	TGTGCCACCAGTACTAGCGGGGGCTACAATGAGCAGTTCTTC
TRBJ2-2	16	TRBV14	.	TRBD1	CASSLRTGAPFGELFF	TGTGCCAGCAGCCTGCGGACAGGGGCCCCTTTCGGGGAGCTGTTTTTT
TRBJ1-3	14	TRBV6-5	.	.	CASSYQDSGNTIYF	TGTGCCAGCAGCTATCAGGACTCTGGAAACACCATATATTTT
TRBJ2-7	11	TRBV12-3/TRBV12-4	.	.	CASRASYEQYF	TGTGCCAGCAGGGCCTCCTACGAGCAGTACTTC
TRBJ1-1	13	TRBV29-1	once	.	CSVARDSNTEAFF	TGCAGCGTTGCTAGGGATTCTAACACTGAAGCTTTCTTT
TRBJ2-7	11	TRBV20-1	.	.	CSPLQGYEQYF	TGCAGTCCCCTCCAGGGGTACGAGCAGTACTTC
TRBJ1-6	16	TRBV6-4	.	.	CASSVPRAGKNSPLHF	TGTGCCAGCAGTGTTCCCCGGGCAGGGAAAAATTCACCCCTCCACTTT
TRBJ1-1	14	TRBV7-9	.	.	CASSLAGLNTEAFF	TGTGCCAGCAGCTTAGCAGGCTTGAACACTGAAGCTTTCTTT
TRBJ2-5	13	TRBV19	.	TRBD1	CASSINRGETQYF	TGTGCCAGTAGCATAAACAGGGGAGAGACCCAGTACTTC
TRBJ2-1	12	TRBV29-1	few	TRBD2	CSARELNNEQFF	TGCAGCGCGCGGGAGCTAAACAATGAGCAGTTCTTC
TRBJ2-1	16	TRBV24-1	.	TRBD2	CATSDWTSGNHNEQFF	TGTGCCACCAGTGATTGGACTAGCGGGAATCACAATGAGCAGTTCTTC
TRBJ1-2	14	TRBV9	.	.	CASSPDGGAYGYTF	TGTGCCAGCAGCCCCGACGGGGGTGCGTATGGCTACACCTTC
TRBJ1-5	12	TRBV29-1	.	.	CSAWGAGQPQHF	TGCAGCGCTTGGGGGGCCGGGCAGCCCCAGCATTTT
TRBJ1-1	14	TRBV18	.	.	CASSRQNMNTEAFF	TGTGCCAGCTCACGACAGAACATGAACACTGAAGCTTTCTTT
TRBJ1-1	11	TRBV19	.	.	CASSSGTEAFF	TGTGCCAGTAGTTCGGGCACTGAAGCTTTCTTT
TRBJ2-7	15	TRBV10-3	.	TRBD2	CAISRTSGRTSEQYF	TGTGCCATCAGTAGGACTAGCGGGAGAACTTCCGAGCAGTACTTC
TRBJ2-1	16	TRBV10-1	.	TRBD2	CASSRTSAWSYNEQFF	TGCGCCAGCAGCCGGACTAGCGCTTGGTCCTACAATGAGCAGTTCTTC
TRBJ1-1	15	TRBV9	.	.	CASSARGLGSTEAFF	TGTGCCAGCAGCGCACGAGGGTTGGGGAGCACTGAAGCTTTCTTT
TRBJ2-2	17	TRBV2	few	.	CASSEDSGAFRAGELFF	TGTGCCAGCAGCGAGGACAGTGGGGCATTCCGAGCCGGGGAGCTGTTTTTT